These 28 T cell receptor beta chains share one sample of origin, sequenced in a study of shared T cell receptors in the human thymus (dated by TCRdb to about 2021). Libraries were prepared through the immunoSEQ multiplex PCR assay. TCRdb took this table from immuneACCESS and kept in-frame rearrangements with V and J called. Such tables lack part of the clones; where checked against another copy, unresolved V genes explain under half of the gap, and the rest is unexplained. The table for this sample lists some 660,000 clones; about 89% of them were counted only once. The ten biggest clones cover about 0.0094% of the sample. These data were likewise used in another study, on human thymus T cells.

The material sequenced was thymocytes. The source of these receptors is a boy under three years old with a congenital heart defect. Donor details come from another sample of the same person, matched by shared clones.

The gene calls are TRBV7-9 and TRBJ2-5, with 11 bases fitting TRBD1. Trimming took 4 bases from V and 3 from J; bases not matched to a gene: 1. CDR1 and CDR2 from the germline V gene are SEHNR and FQNEAQ (reference sequence). The CDR3 runs 14 residues. The chain's CDR3 is CASSSGQGEETQYF. CDR3 in DNA: TGTGCCAGCAGCTCGGGACAGGGGGAAGAGACCCAGTACTTC.

A word on this clone: Mismatch with germline at one junction end may stem from a read error. The chain combines TRBV29-1 with TRBJ1-1; the match to TRBD1 covers 8 bases. CDR1 is SQVTM, CDR2 ANQGSEA, per germline. CDR3 length: 11 residues. The chain's CDR3 is CSVVGGQVPVF. The DNA for the CDR3 is TGCAGCGTTGTGGGGGGACAGGTACCTGTTTTT.

The chain carries TRBV28 and TRBJ1-1, with 10 bases lining up with TRBD1. The V and J ends lost 5 bases and 2 bases, in that order; junction bases with no gene match: 11. This CDR3 comprises 17 residues. Germline V gene data show CDR1 as MDHEN and CDR2 as SYDVKM. The CDR3 region has the DNA TGTGCCAGCAGTAGGGACAGGGGTGTTCATGGAAACACTGAAGCTTTCTTT. Amino acid sequence: CASSRDRGVHGNTEAFF.

The chain combines TRBV27 with TRBJ2-2, with 7 nucleotides matching TRBD2. The V gene's germline CDR1 is MNHEY and CDR2 SMNVEV (reference sequence). The ends lost 2 bases at V and 0 bases at J; junction bases unmatched: 0. The CDR3 is made up of 15 amino acids. The CDR3 protein is CASSLLAANTGELFF. In DNA form, the CDR3 reads TGTGCCAGCAGTTTACTAGCGGCGAACACCGGGGAGCTGTTTTTT.

J is TRBJ2-7 and V is TRBV25-1; TRBD1 is a possible D gene (5 bases). Germline values: CDR1 MGHDK, CDR2 SYGVNS. The CDR3 has 14 residues. The ends were cut back, 2 bases at V and 3 bases at J, with 11 bases in the middle. The CDR3 nucleotides are TGTGCCAGCAGTGAAACCAGGGCCTGCTACGAGCAGTACTTC. Protein: CASSETRACYEQYF.

The gene calls are TRBV14 and TRBJ1-1; D gene unclear. Germline-derived CDR1 and CDR2 are SGHDN and FVKESK. This CDR3 has 19 amino acids. Trimming stripped 0 bases from V and 0 bases from J, with 20 bases between. The CDR3 DNA sequence: TGTGCCAGCAGCCAAGAAGCGGAGAGCTACACATCCATGAACACTGAAGCTTTCTTT. This sequence encodes CASSQEAESYTSMNTEAFF.

The chain recombines TRBV4-3 with TRBJ1-1; D not resolved. The CDR3 has 16 amino acids. Germline V lookup: CDR1 LGHNA, CDR2 YSLEER. The V end was cut by 0 bases, the J end by 1 base, with 12 bases between. CDR3 DNA sequence: TGCGCCAGCAGCCAAGATCCGGACGGGGAGAACACTGAAGCTTTCTTT. Translation: CASSQDPDGENTEAFF.

The chain combines TRBV11-2 with TRBJ1-2; TRBD1 might be the D (6 bases). Trimming took 6 bases from V and 3 from J, leaving 17 bases between them. The CDR3 extends over 15 amino acids. Germline CDR1 SGHAT, CDR2 FQNNGV. CDR3 nucleotides: TGTGCCAGCAGGCCACACAGGGTGTGGTACTATGGCTACACCTTC. Translated, it gives CASRPHRVWYYGYTF.

DNA for the CDR3: TGTGCCAGCAGCAAAGGATTGGGCAGCTTCACCCAGCCCCAGCATTTT. Amino acids: CASSKGLGSFTQPQHF. This chain connects TRBV21-1 to TRBJ1-5; the D call of TRBD1 is as the table states it, not checked on the DNA. TRBV21-1 is annotated as a pseudogene. This CDR3 spans 16 amino acids.

This chain connects TRBV4-3 to TRBJ2-2; D is perhaps TRBD2 (7 bases). The germline V gene has CDR1 LGHNA and CDR2 YSLEER. The CDR3 extends over 17 amino acids. V was pared by 0 bases and J by 4 bases, with 15 bases between. CDR3 amino acids: CASSQELVGGATGELFF. In nucleotides, the CDR3 is TGCGCCAGCAGCCAAGAGTTGGTGGGGGGGGCCACCGGGGAGCTGTTTTTT.

This clone was detected a few times. V and J are TRBV4-3 and TRBJ1-2; TRBD1 might be the D (5 bases). Trimming pared 3 bases from V and 3 bases from J, leaving 14 bases between. Germline lookup yields CDR1 LGHNA and CDR2 YSLEER. This CDR3 is 15 amino acids long. CDR3: CASSHDWGAHYGYTF. The CDR3, as DNA: TGCGCCAGCAGCCATGACTGGGGCGCCCACTATGGCTACACCTTC.

The chain employs TRBV9 and TRBJ2-4, with 7 bases aligning to TRBD1. Germline V gene lookup returns CDR1 SGDLS and CDR2 YYNGEE. The ends lost 4 bases at V and 0 bases at J; junction bases unmatched: 7. The CDR3 consists of 16 residues. As DNA, the CDR3 is TGTGCCAGCAGCCCAACAGGGGATGGAGCCAAAAACATTCAGTACTTC. Translated: CASSPTGDGAKNIQYF.

The chain combines TRBV27 with TRBJ1-2; TRBD1 matches 9 bases. V was clipped by 2 bases and J by 2 bases; unmatched bases: 6. CDR1 is MNHEY and CDR2 is SMNVEV in the germline V gene (reference sequence). The CDR3 has 16 residues. CDR3 bases: TGTGCCAGCAGTTTACGCGGGACAGGGAAAAACTATGGCTACACCTTC. Protein: CASSLRGTGKNYGYTF.

This clone showed up just once. The chain recombines TRBV7-6 with TRBJ2-1, with 11 bases matching TRBD2. This CDR3 spans 20 amino acids. Germline values: CDR1 SGHVS, CDR2 FNYEAQ. The J segment lost 4 bases and the V segment lost 5 bases, leaving 19 bases of the junction unmatched. The CDR3 loop is CASSPRPVSSGREGYNEQFF. The DNA for the CDR3 is TGTGCCAGCAGCCCCCGTCCCGTGAGTAGCGGGAGGGAGGGATACAATGAGCAGTTCTTC.

The chain employs TRBV6-1 and TRBJ1-6, with D hard to call. Trimming pared 4 bases from V and 3 bases from J, leaving 10 bases between. CDR3 size: 15 residues. Germline V gene data show CDR1 as MNHNS and CDR2 as SASEGT. This chain's CDR3 is CASSAPRFYNSPLHF. The DNA of the CDR3 is TGTGCCAGCAGTGCGCCCAGATTCTATAATTCACCCCTCCACTTT.

This clone was seen a single time. The V and J genes are TRBV4-2 and TRBJ2-1, with D hard to call. Germline assignment: CDR1 LGHNA and CDR2 YNFKEQ. CDR3 length: 13 residues. V shed 0 bases and J shed 9 bases, with 9 bases lying between them. The CDR3 loop reads CASSQERGSEQFF. In DNA form, the CDR3 reads TGTGCCAGCAGCCAAGAAAGAGGATCTGAGCAGTTCTTC.

The chain combines TRBV28 with TRBJ1-2, with D perhaps matching TRBD1 (5 bases). This CDR3 has 11 amino acids. The germline CDR1 and CDR2 sequences are MDHEN and SYDVKM. CDR3: CAGGGDYGYTF. The CDR3 region has the DNA TGTGCGGGGGGGGGAGACTATGGCTACACCTTC.

The V and J genes are TRBV9 and TRBJ1-4, with TRBD1 identical over 7 bases. In germline, CDR1 is SGDLS, CDR2 YYNGEE. The CDR3 consists of 18 residues. V dropped 2 bases and J dropped 8; count of bases not matched to a gene: 18. CDR3 bases: TGTGCCAGCAGCGTGTCCGACAGGGCCCCTCCTTTTGAGGAAAAACTGTTTTTT. It specifies CASSVSDRAPPFEEKLFF.

V is TRBV10-1 and J is TRBJ2-3, with TRBD2 matching 8 bases. The CDR3 runs to 14 residues. Germline V gene sequence: CDR1 WNHNN, CDR2 SYGVQD (reference sequence). V lost 3 bases, J lost 4 bases, and 3 bases stayed unmatched. CDR3 sequence (DNA): TGCGCCAGCAGTGACAAGCGGGAGTCAGATACGCAGTATTTT. This codes for CASSDKRESDTQYF.

This chain joins TRBV25-1 and TRBJ2-2; 13 nucleotides align to TRBD2. The junction had 1 base not matched to a gene; V was cut back by 7 bases and J by 5 bases. There are 14 residues in the CDR3. Germline V gene sequence: CDR1 MGHDK, CDR2 SYGVNS. This chain's CDR3 is CASKTSGRTGELFF. Here the CDR3 DNA reads TGTGCCAGCAAGACTAGCGGGAGGACCGGGGAGCTGTTTTTT. The entire variable domain, with the rest obtained from reference TRBV25-1 and TRBJ2-2, is as follows: EADIYQTPRYLVIGTGKKITLECSQTMGHDKMYWYQQDPGMELHLIHYSYGVNSTEKGDLSSESTVSRIRTEHFPLTLESARPSHTSQYLCASKTSGRTGELFFGEGSRLTVL.

The table lists this clone with a few counts. The chain employs TRBV6-5 and TRBJ1-6; 7 bases agree with TRBD1. In germline, CDR1 is MNHEY, CDR2 SVGAGI. The ends lost 5 bases at V and 4 bases at J; junction bases unmatched: 2. This CDR3 comprises 14 residues. The CDR3: CASSVGQYNSPLHF. CDR3 in DNA: TGTGCCAGCAGTGTGGGACAGTATAATTCACCCCTCCACTTT.

V and J are TRBV27 and TRBJ2-7, with D perhaps matching TRBD1 (5 bases). The CDR3 has 15 amino acids. The V end was cut by 0 bases, the J end by 0 bases, with 9 bases between. Looked up from germline, CDR1 is MNHEY and CDR2 is SMNVEV (reference sequence). CDR3 loop: CASSLSRTSSYEQYF. CDR3 nucleotides: TGTGCCAGCAGTTTATCACGGACATCCTCCTACGAGCAGTACTTC.

The rearrangement links TRBV28 to TRBJ2-4, with D hard to call. Germline CDR1 is MDHEN and CDR2 is SYDVKM. The germline V and J ends were trimmed by 2 bases and 7 bases, with 9 bases remaining between them. The CDR3 is 13 residues long. The CDR3 sequence is CASSLETLNIQYF. The CDR3 nucleotides are TGTGCCAGCAGTTTAGAGACTTTGAACATTCAGTACTTC.

This sequence joins TRBV7-2 and TRBJ1-1, with TRBD1 as a possible D gene (6 bases). V was cut by 5 bases and J by 6 bases, with 19 bases left in between. Germline V lookup: CDR1 SGHTA, CDR2 FQGNSA. The CDR3 is 15 residues long. In DNA form, the CDR3 reads TGTGCCAGCAGCGGCAACAGGGATGGGGGCTCTGAAGCTTTCTTT. This codes for CASSGNRDGGSEAFF.

The chain has TRBV5-5 and TRBJ1-2; the match to TRBD1 covers 7 bases. The germline V gene encodes CDR1 SGHKS and CDR2 YYEKEE (reference sequence). This CDR3 has 14 amino acids. The V segment lost 4 bases and the J segment 4 bases; nucleotides outside the gene matches: 7. The CDR3 is CASSPEGAVYGYTF. The CDR3 nucleotides are TGTGCCAGCAGCCCGGAGGGGGCGGTCTATGGCTACACCTTC.

Note on this clone: Additional DNA sequences in this sample encode the identical CDR3. The rearrangement joins TRBV27 to TRBJ1-2; D gene unclear. The germline V gene has CDR1 MNHEY and CDR2 SMNVEV (reference sequence). There are 13 residues in the CDR3. V was pared by 3 bases and J by 4 bases, with 9 bases between. CDR3 loop: CASSFRRGYGYTF. CDR3 nucleotide sequence: TGTGCCAGCAGTTTCCGAAGAGGCTATGGCTACACCTTC.

CDR3 nucleotides: TGTGCCAGTAGGCAGGGGGCGCGCCTTGAAGCTTTCTTT. Its protein is CASRQGARLEAFF. This chain connects TRBV19 to TRBJ1-1; TRBD1 agrees at 8 bases. With V trimmed by 6 bases and J by 7 bases, 7 bases remained unmatched. CDR3 length equals 13 residues. Germline V gene sequence: CDR1 LNHDA, CDR2 SQIVND (reference sequence).

This chain uses TRBV27 with TRBJ1-4; the match to TRBD1 covers 10 bases. Germline V gene sequence: CDR1 MNHEY, CDR2 SMNVEV (reference sequence). Trimming took 6 bases from V and 10 from J; bases not matched to a gene: 5. This CDR3 has 13 amino acids. CDR3 sequence reads: CASRPGQGRKLFF. As DNA, the CDR3 is TGTGCCAGCAGACCGGGACAGGGGCGAAAACTGTTTTTT.